This TCR beta chain is drawn from a study of T cells after yellow fever vaccination (dated by TCRdb to between 2018 and 2020). For context, the study as a whole: The SMART-Seq v4 Ultra Low Input RNA kit was used to prepare libraries from fractions with low cell numbers. To track T-cell clones before and after primary and booster YFV17D yellow fever vaccination, bulk TCR alpha and beta repertoires were sequenced longitudinally. Two healthy male donors, one aged 18 to 29 and one aged 30 to 40 years, made up the cohort. Blood samples were taken at several timepoints before and after primary and secondary immunization, and bulk PBMC replicates and cell subsets were isolated. Overall study outcomes, separate from this receptor: Most clones expanded after primary vaccination (96% of CD4 and around 89% of CD8) were re-detected after the booster, suggesting that broad memory maintenance occurred. Only a couple of donors were included in the study, so the extent to which the findings can be generalized is limited. A small fraction of clonotypes showed up in both the CD4 and CD8 compartments, probably as a result of convergent recombination. Compared with the primary T-cell response, the secondary T-cell response was weaker but faster, peaking on day 5 rather than day 15. FACS-sorted repertoires could contain abundant contaminating clonotypes from the bulk population, so computational filtering was required.

Explained via the paper, the treatment or condition label denotes: live attenuated yellow fever vaccine strain. At every blood-draw timepoint, two biological replicates of bulk PBMCs were collected. PBMCs were isolated from peripheral blood using a standard Ficoll-Paque protocol. TriZol was used to extract RNA from bulk PBMCs, CD4 and CD8 fractions, and dextramer-positive and dextramer-negative fractions. TCR cDNA was made using 5'RACE template switching, a step that added a universal primer site and unique molecular identifiers. Priming for cDNA synthesis came from both the TCR alpha and TCR beta constant segments. Library amplification used two PCR steps, and the second PCR step added sample barcodes and sequencing adapters. Libraries were sequenced on Illumina HiSeq 2500 (2x100 bp) or NovaSeq (2x150 bp). Concerning the study's data processing: Demultiplexing of reads and collapsing into UMI consensus sequences were performed with MIGEC, and V(D)J alignment was carried out with MiXCR. Using edgeR on replicate PBMC samples, clonotypes were called vaccine-responding if FDR was below 0.01 and the log2 fold change was above 5 up to day 15. Each bulk clonotype was labeled CD4 or CD8 based on which sequenced repertoire, CD4 or CD8, contained the clonotype at higher abundance. TCRdb trimmed public reads at Q25 via fastp, called clones via MiXCR and kept in-frame beta chains. Every CDR3 protein is listed once, alongside the most common genes and DNA of its rows. TCRdb, not the original authors, processed these V and J calls. Present in this sample are some 600,000 distinct CDR3 sequences, roughly 17% of which were seen just once. The ten largest make up 15% to 20% of the sample.

A few counts support this clonotype. The target of this receptor is not known. No quality values exist for individual bases; no much larger clone is one base distant. CDR1 and CDR2 are read off the germline V gene as SGHRS and YFSETQ. Trimming takes 0 bases off V and 5 bases off J; junction bases not matched to a gene: 4. The CDR3 holds 15 amino acids from the cysteine to the phenylalanine. Left in the record is the CDR3 DNA by itself, 45 bases read in frame from the first base. The input for sequencing was PBMCs, taken 5 to 6 days after the first yellow fever vaccination. This receptor chain uses TRBV5-1 and TRBJ2-1; the junction holds 8 bases that match TRBD2. This receptor was taken from a man aged 18 to 29 who received the YFV17D yellow fever vaccine. The DNA reads TGCGCCAGCAGCTTGGCCCGGCGGGAGGACAATGAGCAGTTCTTC. It translates as CASSLARREDNEQFF.